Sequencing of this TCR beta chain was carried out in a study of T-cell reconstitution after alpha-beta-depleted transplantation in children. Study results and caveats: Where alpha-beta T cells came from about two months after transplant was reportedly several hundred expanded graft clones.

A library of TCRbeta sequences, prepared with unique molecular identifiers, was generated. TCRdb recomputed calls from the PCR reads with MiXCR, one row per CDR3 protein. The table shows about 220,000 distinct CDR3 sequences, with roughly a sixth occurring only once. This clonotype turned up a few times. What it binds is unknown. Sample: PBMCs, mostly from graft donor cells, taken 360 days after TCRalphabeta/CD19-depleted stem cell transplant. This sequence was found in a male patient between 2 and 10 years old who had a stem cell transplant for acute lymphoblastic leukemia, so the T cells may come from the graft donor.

In DNA form, the CDR3 reads TGTGCCAGCAGCCAAGAAGTTACAGGAATCTACGAGCAGTACTTC. Its translation: CASSQEVTGIYEQYF. This chain joins TRBV3-1 and TRBJ2-7, with TRBD1 as a possible D gene (5 bases). Trimming stripped 0 bases from V and 3 bases from J, with 12 bases between. This CDR3 contains 15 residues. Germline assignment: CDR1 LGHDT and CDR2 YNNKEL (reference sequence).